This TCR beta chain appears in the sequencing data of a study of cytomegalovirus exposure and HLA in healthy donors. Study observations and caveats: In vitro data verified a few CMV-associated chains as specific for CMV antigens. The tendency of first-cohort TCR clusters to co-occur in the roughly 130 validation repertoires emerged from a later analysis.

TCRdb keeps only in-frame clones here, not all; method: immunoSEQ multiplex PCR. This table has about 60,000 clones, about 96% appearing once. Donors came from a validation cohort of about 110 subjects, distinct from the first 666-subject cohort. As regards this clone: Its cognate antigen is unknown.

From germline, CDR1 is SGHTA and CDR2 FQGNSA. With V trimmed by 3 bases and J by 1 base, 7 bases remained unmatched. This CDR3 spans 16 amino acids. The chain employs TRBV7-2 and TRBJ2-7; 9 nucleotides match TRBD2. The TCR sequence derives from a man younger than 35 in good health and CMV-seronegative. The specimen sequenced was PBMCs. CDR3 coding DNA: TGTGCCAGCAGCTTCGGACTAGCGCATGAATCCTACGAGCAGTACTTC. This encodes CASSFGLAHESYEQYF. Combining the CDR3 with reference TRBV7-2 and TRBJ2-7 gives the whole variable domain GAGVSQSPSNKVTEKGKDVELRCDPISGHTALYWYRQSLGQGLEFLIYFQGNSAPDKSGLPSDRFSAERTGGSVSTLTIQRTQQEDSAVYLCASSFGLAHESYEQYFGPGTRLTVT.